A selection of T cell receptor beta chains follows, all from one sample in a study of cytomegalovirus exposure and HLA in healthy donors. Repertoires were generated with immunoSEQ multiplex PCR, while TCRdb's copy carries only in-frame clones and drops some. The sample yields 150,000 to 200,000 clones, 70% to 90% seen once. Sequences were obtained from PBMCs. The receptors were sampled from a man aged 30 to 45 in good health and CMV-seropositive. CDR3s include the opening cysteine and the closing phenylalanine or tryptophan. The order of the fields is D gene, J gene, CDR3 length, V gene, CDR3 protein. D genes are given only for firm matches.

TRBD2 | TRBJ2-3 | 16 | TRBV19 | CASSTAGTRSTDTQYF
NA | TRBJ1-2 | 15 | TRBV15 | CATSRDNGGKGGYTF
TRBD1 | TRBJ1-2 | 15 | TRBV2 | CASRLGTGRNYGYTF
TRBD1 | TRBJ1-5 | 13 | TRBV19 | CASTQTGSQPQHF
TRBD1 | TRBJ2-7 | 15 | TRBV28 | CASGPGQGNPYEQYF
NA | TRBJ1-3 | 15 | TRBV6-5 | CASSYSTGSGNTIYF
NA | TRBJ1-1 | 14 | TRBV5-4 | CASSAREGNTEAFF
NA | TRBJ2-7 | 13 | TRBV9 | CASSVEERYEQYF
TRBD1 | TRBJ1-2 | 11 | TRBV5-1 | CASSAGTDRTF
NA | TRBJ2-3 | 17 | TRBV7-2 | CASSRTRSVRETDTQYF
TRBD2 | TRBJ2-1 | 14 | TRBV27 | CATSRKLAGNEQFF
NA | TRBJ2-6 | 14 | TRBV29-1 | CSVVGGGGANVLTF
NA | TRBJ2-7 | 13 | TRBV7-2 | CASSLNSGYEQYF
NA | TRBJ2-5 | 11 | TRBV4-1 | CASSSEETQYF
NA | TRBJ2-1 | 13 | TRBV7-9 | CASSFGLYNEQFF
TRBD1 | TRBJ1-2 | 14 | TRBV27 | CASSFGQGAYGYTF
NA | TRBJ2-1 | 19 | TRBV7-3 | CASSLSPLALVGSYNEQFF
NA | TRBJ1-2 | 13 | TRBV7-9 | CASSPRGSGGYTF
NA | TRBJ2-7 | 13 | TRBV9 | CASSVPGVSEQYF
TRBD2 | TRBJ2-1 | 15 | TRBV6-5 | CASSTRDYSYNEQFF
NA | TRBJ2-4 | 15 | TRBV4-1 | CASSQGLLAKNIQYF
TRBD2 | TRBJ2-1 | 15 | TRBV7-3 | CASSLRVAGLNEQFF
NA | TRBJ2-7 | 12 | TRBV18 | CASSLSSYEQYF
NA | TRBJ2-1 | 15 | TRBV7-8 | CASSFNGQYYNEQFF
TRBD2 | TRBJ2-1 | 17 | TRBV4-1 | CASSRHPSGSSYNEQFF
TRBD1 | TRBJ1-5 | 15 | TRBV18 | CASSPFGTANQPQHF
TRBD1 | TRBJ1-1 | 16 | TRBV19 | CASSRRGSTGDPVAFF
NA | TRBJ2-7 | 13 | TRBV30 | CALERQFLYEQYF
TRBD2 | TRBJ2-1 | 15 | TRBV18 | CASSPSIAGGNEQFF
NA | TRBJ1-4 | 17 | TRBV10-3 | CAISDTGTGQMSGKLFF
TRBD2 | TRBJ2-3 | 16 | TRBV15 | CATSRVEGGPTDTQYF
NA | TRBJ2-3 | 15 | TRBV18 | CASSPPAGATDTQYF
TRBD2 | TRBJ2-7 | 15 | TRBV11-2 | CASSFGGSGTYEQYF
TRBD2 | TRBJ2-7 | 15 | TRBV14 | CASSQGLAGIYEQYF
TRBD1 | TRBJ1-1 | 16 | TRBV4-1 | CASSVPGTGRNTEAFF
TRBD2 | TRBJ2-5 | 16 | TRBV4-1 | CASSPSRTSGRETQYF
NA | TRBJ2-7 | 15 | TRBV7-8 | CASSRSEVLSYEQYF
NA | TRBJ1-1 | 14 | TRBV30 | CAWIATVANTEAFF
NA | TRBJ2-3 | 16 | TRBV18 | CASSPAYLASTDTQYF
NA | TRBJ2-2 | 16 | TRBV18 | CASSLAASGYTGELFF